The 32 T cell receptor beta chains below were found in one sample sequenced in a study of blood T cell repertoires in COVID-19. Sequencing was performed with immunoSEQ multiplex PCR; in TCRdb, only in-frame clones are kept and a portion is missing. Of 79,000 or so clones detected, more than 75% appear once; the ten largest clones hold 9.5% to 12%. Sequenced: peripheral blood. Receptors were obtained from a man aged 60 to 69 with COVID-19, enrolled during active disease.

V and J are TRBV4-2 and TRBJ2-3, with TRBD2 matching over 9 bases. Germline CDR1 reads LGHNA; CDR2 reads YNFKEQ. The CDR3 totals 17 residues. The V and J ends lost 1 base and 3 bases, in that order; junction bases with no gene match: 8. The CDR3 region has the DNA TGTGCCAGCAGCCAAGTGGGCGGAGCGGGGGGAACAGATACGCAGTATTTT. Its protein is CASSQVGGAGGTDTQYF.

This sequence joins TRBV5-1 and TRBJ2-3, with 13 positions matching TRBD2. This CDR3 has 17 residues. Germline values: CDR1 SGHRS, CDR2 YFSETQ. With 3 bases clipped from V and 0 bases from J, the junction kept 4 bases outside the gene matches. The CDR3 reads CASSSGTSGKSTDTQYF. CDR3 nucleotides: TGCGCCAGCAGCTCGGGGACTAGCGGGAAGAGCACAGATACGCAGTATTTT.

V is TRBV24-1 and J is TRBJ2-2, with D tentatively TRBD1 (5 bases). V was shortened by 5 bases and J by 6 bases, with 15 bases between the two germline ends. Germline CDR1 is KGHDR and CDR2 is SFDVKD. This CDR3 comprises 15 residues. CDR3 DNA sequence: TGTGCCACCAGTGGCAGGGTATCAACAGCCGGGGAGCTGTTTTTT. Protein: CATSGRVSTAGELFF.

The DNA for the CDR3 is TGTGCCAGCAGGGGACGGGGGGATACGCAGTATTTT. Amino acids: CASRGRGDTQYF. The V and J genes are TRBV21-1 and TRBJ2-3; the table's TRBD2 call for D was not verified on the DNA. TRBV21-1 is flagged as a pseudogene. The CDR3 runs 12 residues.

This chain links TRBV3-1 (or the pseudogene TRBV3-2) with TRBJ1-2; 11 nucleotides match TRBD1. The CDR3 is 14 amino acids. With 3 bases clipped from V and 7 bases from J, the junction kept 4 bases outside the gene matches. The germline CDR1 and CDR2 sequences are LGHDT and YNNKEL (reference sequence). The CDR3: CASSQGQGVGGYTF. In DNA, the CDR3 is TGTGCCAGCAGCCAGGGACAGGGGGTGGGTGGCTACACCTTC.

V gene TRBV10-1 combines with J gene TRBJ2-3; 7 bases line up with TRBD2. Germline V gene sequence: CDR1 WNHNN, CDR2 SYGVQD (reference sequence). The CDR3 consists of 14 residues. With V trimmed by 5 bases and J by 0 bases, 2 bases remained unmatched. The CDR3 spells CASSSGASTDTQYF. Written as DNA, the CDR3 is TGCGCCAGCAGTAGCGGGGCCAGCACAGATACGCAGTATTTT.

This clone was seen only once. The chain uses TRBV15 and TRBJ1-2; D unclear. Per the germline V gene, CDR1 is LNHNV and CDR2 is YYDKDF (reference sequence). V was clipped by 0 bases and J by 7 bases, with 12 bases between them. This CDR3 is 14 amino acids long. The CDR3 is CATSRDRGPSGYTF. Here the CDR3 DNA reads TGTGCCACCAGCAGAGATCGAGGGCCCTCTGGCTACACCTTC.

This chain links TRBV5-1 with TRBJ2-5; 10 bases are shared with TRBD2. This CDR3 region has 15 residues. Germline trimming cut 5 bases from V and 5 bases from J; bases unmatched to any gene: 9. The V gene's germline CDR1 is SGHRS and CDR2 YFSETQ. This CDR3 is CASSNSGGSGETQYF. CDR3 sequence (DNA): TGCGCCAGCAGTAATAGCGGGGGGTCGGGGGAGACCCAGTACTTC.

The sample holds a few counts of this clone. The genes are TRBV2 and TRBJ2-3; D is possibly TRBD2 (6 bases). Germline V CDR1 and CDR2: SNHLY, FYNNEI. The CDR3 runs to 13 residues. V dropped 6 bases and J dropped 5 bases, with 12 bases sitting between them. The CDR3 region has the DNA TGTGCCAGCAGCCCGGGGGATATAGATACGCAGTATTTT. Amino acid sequence: CASSPGDIDTQYF. The whole variable domain, remainder taken from reference TRBV2 and TRBJ2-3, is EPEVTQTPSHQVTQMGQEVILRCVPISNHLYFYWYRQILGQKVEFLVSFYNNEISEKSEIFDDQFSVERPDGSNFTLKIRSTKLEDSAMYFCASSPGDIDTQYFGPGTRLTVL.

The chain has TRBV19 and TRBJ2-7; D is perhaps TRBD2 (6 bases). Trimming pared 6 bases from V and 0 bases from J, leaving 12 bases between. Germline V gives CDR1 LNHDA, CDR2 SQIVND (reference sequence). CDR3 length: 14 residues. CDR3 DNA sequence: TGTGCCAGTAGCACCGGGACTTCCTCCTACGAGCAGTACTTC. It translates to CASSTGTSSYEQYF.

With respect to this clone: The DNA is omitted, as the CDR3 cannot be located on it reliably, and the CDR3 follows TCRdb's listing. The V gene is TRBV28, the J gene TRBJ1-2; the table's D gene call, TRBD1, was not cross checked with the DNA. Germline-derived CDR1 and CDR2 are MDHEN and SYDVKM. The CDR3 is made up of 16 amino acids, end residues included. CDR3 sequence: CASILDRGSLNYGYTF.

The rearrangement links TRBV11-3 to TRBJ1-1; possible D gene TRBD1, 5 bases. With 3 bases removed from V and 0 bases from J, the gap between germline ends came to 11 bases. Per germline, CDR1 SGHNT and CDR2 YENEEA. This CDR3 has 15 amino acids. The CDR3 coding sequence is TGTGCCAGCAGCTTTCATTCGGGGGTGAACACTGAAGCTTTCTTT. Translated, it gives CASSFHSGVNTEAFF.

The chain is built from TRBV9 and TRBJ2-3; no firm D call. Per germline, CDR1 SGDLS and CDR2 YYNGEE. The CDR3 totals 15 residues. The germline V and J ends were trimmed by 2 bases and 2 bases, with 12 bases remaining between them. The DNA of the CDR3 is TGTGCCAGCAGCGTCGGCGGCGAGAACACAGATACGCAGTATTTT. It is translated as CASSVGGENTDTQYF. The full variable domain, rest sourced from reference TRBV9 and TRBJ2-3, is DSGVTQTPKHLITATGQRVTLRCSPRSGDLSVYWYQQSLDQGLQFLIQYYNGEERAKGNILERFSAQQFPDLHSELNLSSLELGDSALYFCASSVGGENTDTQYFGPGTRLTVL.

The gene calls are TRBV30 and TRBJ2-1; D possibly corresponds to TRBD2 (5 bases). The germline gives CDR1 GTSNPN, CDR2 SVGIG (reference sequence). V lost 7 bases and J lost 9, with 19 bases in between. This CDR3 has 13 amino acids. This CDR3 is CAYNREGNFEQFF. The CDR3 DNA reads as TGTGCCTACAACCGGGAAGGCAATTTTGAGCAGTTCTTC.

This clone showed up just a few times. The rearrangement links TRBV6-5 to TRBJ2-5; 7 bases are a match to TRBD2. Germline V gene lookup returns CDR1 MNHEY and CDR2 SVGAGI. There are 14 residues in the CDR3. The V gene end was trimmed by 6 bases and the J gene end by 2 bases; junction bases not matched to a gene: 6. For the CDR3, the DNA is TGTGCCAGCAGATTCCCGGGGGGTCAAGAGACCCAGTACTTC. Residues: CASRFPGGQETQYF.

This clone was seen only a few times. The J gene is TRBJ2-3, the V gene TRBV7-9, with 7 bases lining up with TRBD1. With 8 bases clipped from V and 5 bases from J, the junction kept 10 bases outside the gene matches. This CDR3 spans 14 amino acids. CDR1 is SEHNR and CDR2 is FQNEAQ in the germline V gene (reference sequence). CDR3 in amino acids: CASGIRTGIDTQYF. CDR3 DNA sequence: TGTGCCAGCGGAATCCGGACAGGTATAGATACGCAGTATTTT.

The chain is built from TRBV28 and TRBJ1-5; a weak D match, TRBD1 (6 bases). The CDR3 consists of 14 residues. Germline V gene lookup returns CDR1 MDHEN and CDR2 SYDVKM. V lost 6 bases to trimming and J lost 0 bases, with 9 bases between them. CDR3 protein: CASSRGGSNQPQHF. DNA for the CDR3: TGTGCCAGCAGCCGAGGGGGTAGCAATCAGCCCCAGCATTTT.

The chain employs TRBV10-3 and TRBJ1-2, with a possible D match to TRBD1 (6 bases). Germline assignment: CDR1 ENHRY and CDR2 SYGVKD. The length of the CDR3 is 16 residues. Trimming removed 6 bases at V and 0 bases at J, with 17 bases between. CDR3 sequence (DNA): TGTGCCATCAGGGACAGAGGGGTCCGAGCTAACTATGGCTACACCTTC. Amino acids: CAIRDRGVRANYGYTF.

The CDR3 reads CASSVTGVTQYF. CDR3 DNA sequence: TGTGCCAGCAGCGTAACGGGAGTTACGCAGTATTTT. This rearrangement joins TRBV27 to TRBJ2-3, with TRBD2 as a possible D gene (6 bases). This CDR3 is built from 12 residues. The V end was cut by 6 bases, the J end by 8 bases, with 12 bases between. Germline loops: CDR1 MNHEY, CDR2 SMNVEV (reference sequence).

This chain joins TRBV2 and TRBJ2-2, with 9 bases fitting TRBD1. This CDR3 spans 14 amino acids. V trimming: 5 bases; J trimming: 8 bases; junction bases outside the gene matches: 6. Germline V lookup: CDR1 SNHLY, CDR2 FYNNEI. The CDR3 here is CASSSGTGRGELFF. CDR3 in DNA: TGTGCCAGCAGTTCCGGGACAGGGAGAGGGGAGCTGTTTTTT.

The chain couples TRBV6-5 to TRBJ2-1; D is uncertain. CDR1 is MNHEY and CDR2 is SVGAGI in the germline V gene. CDR3 size: 16 residues. V gave up 4 bases and J gave up 0 bases, with 13 bases separating them. This chain's CDR3 is CASSLNLYSSYNEQFF. CDR3 DNA sequence: TGTGCCAGCAGTTTAAACTTATATAGCTCCTACAATGAGCAGTTCTTC.

The chain carries TRBV3-1 (or the pseudogene TRBV3-2) and TRBJ2-3; 10 nucleotides line up with TRBD2. There are 18 residues in the CDR3. In germline, CDR1 is LGHDT, CDR2 YNNKEL (reference sequence). V trimming: 0 bases; J trimming: 7 bases; junction bases outside the gene matches: 13. In DNA, the CDR3 is TGTGCCAGCAGCCAAGATTTCGCTAGCGGGGGACCCACGTATACGCAGTATTTT. Amino acid sequence: CASSQDFASGGPTYTQYF.

The chain couples TRBV7-2 to TRBJ1-4; the match to TRBD1 covers 7 bases. Trimming cost V 5 bases and J 5 bases; bases outside gene matches: 5. Germline V gene sequence: CDR1 SGHTA, CDR2 FQGNSA. This CDR3 region has 14 residues. Written as DNA, the CDR3 is TGTGCCAGCAGCATGGGACAGATAAATGAAAAACTGTTTTTT. The encoded protein is CASSMGQINEKLFF.

The chain recombines TRBV19 with TRBJ2-3; 8 bases match TRBD1. Germline V gene lookup returns CDR1 LNHDA and CDR2 SQIVND (reference sequence). V gave up 7 bases and J gave up 0 bases; unmatched junction bases: 6. The CDR3 is 15 residues long. DNA of the CDR3: TGTGCCAGTAACTACAGGGGGTTTAGCACAGATACGCAGTATTTT. Translating gives CASNYRGFSTDTQYF. Using reference TRBV19 and TRBJ2-3 for the parts outside the CDR3, the full variable domain is DGGITQSPKYLFRKEGQNVTLSCEQNLNHDAMYWYRQDPGQGLRLIYYSQIVNDFQKGDIAEGYSVSREKKESFPLTVTSAQKNPTAFYLCASNYRGFSTDTQYFGPGTRLTVL.

The chain has TRBV9 and TRBJ2-7; TRBD1 aligns across 9 bases. The germline V gene encodes CDR1 SGDLS and CDR2 YYNGEE. V lost 3 bases, J lost 6 bases, and 13 bases stayed unmatched. This CDR3 spans 16 amino acids. The CDR3 is CASSAGWTGALAEQYF. The CDR3 DNA is TGTGCCAGCAGCGCTGGATGGACAGGGGCTCTGGCCGAGCAGTACTTC.

The chain joins TRBV18 to TRBJ1-4; TRBD1 aligns across 9 bases. The V gene's germline CDR1 is KGHSH and CDR2 LQKENI. V was pared by 3 bases and J by 6 bases, with 8 bases of the junction left unmatched. The CDR3 has 16 amino acids. CDR3 DNA: TGTGCCAGCTCACCGGATCTGGGGACAGGGCATGAAAAACTGTTTTTT. Translated, it gives CASSPDLGTGHEKLFF. Looking up the rest from reference TRBV18 and TRBJ1-4 gives the full variable domain: NAGVMQNPRHLVRRRGQEARLRCSPMKGHSHVYWYRQLPEEGLKFMVYLQKENIIDESGMPKERFSAEFPKEGPSILRIQQVVRGDSAAYFCASSPDLGTGHEKLFFGSGTQLSVL.

V gene TRBV7-2 combines with J gene TRBJ1-3; tentatively, D is TRBD1 (6 bases). Trimming removed 1 base at V and 1 base at J, with 17 bases between. This CDR3 region has 18 residues. Germline V gene lookup returns CDR1 SGHTA and CDR2 FQGNSA. In DNA form, the CDR3 reads TGTGCCAGCAGCTTAGTGATGTCGGGGGGCCTTTCTGGAAACACCATATATTTT. As protein: CASSLVMSGGLSGNTIYF.

This clone has just a few counts. The rearrangement joins TRBV5-1 to TRBJ1-2; D is ambiguous. V was trimmed by 2 bases and J by 3 bases, leaving 20 bases between them. CDR1 is SGHRS and CDR2 is YFSETQ in the germline V gene. The CDR3 is made up of 17 amino acids. CDR3 sequence (DNA): TGCGCCAGCAGCTTACCCTCAACCGGGATGTGGGACTATGGCTACACCTTC. Protein product: CASSLPSTGMWDYGYTF.

J is TRBJ1-4 and V is TRBV6-5; tentative D call: TRBD1 (6 bases). The CDR3 length is 14 residues. Per germline, CDR1 MNHEY and CDR2 SVGAGI. Trimming removed 7 bases at V and 6 bases at J, with 15 bases between. The CDR3 sequence: CASNPTGGDEKLFF. CDR3 nucleotide sequence: TGTGCCAGCAATCCGACAGGAGGCGATGAAAAACTGTTTTTT.

The gene calls are TRBV5-1 and TRBJ1-1; D is unclear. This CDR3 region has 15 residues. Germline CDR1 and CDR2: SGHRS and YFSETQ. V shed 1 base and J shed 1 base, with 11 bases lying between them. Written as DNA, the CDR3 is TGCGCCAGCAGCTTGCGACGGAGATCGAACACTGAAGCTTTCTTT. It specifies CASSLRRRSNTEAFF.

This clone was recorded a few times. The V and J genes are TRBV19 and TRBJ1-5; TRBD1 agrees at 8 bases. Per the germline V gene, CDR1 is LNHDA and CDR2 is SQIVND (reference sequence). The CDR3 totals 14 residues. The trim removed 8 bases at V and 2 bases at J, leaving 5 bases unmatched. Here the CDR3 DNA reads TGTGCCAGTCAACCAGGGGGCGGCAATCAGCCCCAGCATTTT. It encodes CASQPGGGNQPQHF.

The chain carries TRBV19 and TRBJ2-4; weak D call: TRBD2 (6 bases). The germline CDR1 and CDR2 sequences are LNHDA and SQIVND (reference sequence). V lost 5 bases to trimming and J lost 9 bases, with 17 bases between them. The CDR3 is 14 amino acids. CDR3 sequence: CASSGTGVQSIQYF. The CDR3 bases are TGTGCCAGTAGTGGAACGGGGGTACAATCCATTCAGTACTTC.